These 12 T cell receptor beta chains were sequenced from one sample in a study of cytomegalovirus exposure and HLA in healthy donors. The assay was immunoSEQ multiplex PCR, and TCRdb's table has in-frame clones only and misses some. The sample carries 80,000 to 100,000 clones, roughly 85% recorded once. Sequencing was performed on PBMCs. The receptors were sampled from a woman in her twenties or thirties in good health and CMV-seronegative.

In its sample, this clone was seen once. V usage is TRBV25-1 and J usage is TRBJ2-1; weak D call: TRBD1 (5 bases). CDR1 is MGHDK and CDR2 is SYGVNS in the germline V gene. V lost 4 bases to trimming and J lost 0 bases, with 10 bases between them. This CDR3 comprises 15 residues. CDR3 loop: CASSADSFSYNEQFF. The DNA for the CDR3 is TGTGCCAGCAGTGCAGACAGTTTCTCCTACAATGAGCAGTTCTTC.

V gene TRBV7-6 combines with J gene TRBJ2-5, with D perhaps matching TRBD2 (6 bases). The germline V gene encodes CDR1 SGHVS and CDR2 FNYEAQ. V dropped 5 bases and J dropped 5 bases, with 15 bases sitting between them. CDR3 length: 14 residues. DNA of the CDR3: TGTGCCAGCAGCGGCCAGGCTAGCGTGGAGACCCAGTACTTC. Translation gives CASSGQASVETQYF.

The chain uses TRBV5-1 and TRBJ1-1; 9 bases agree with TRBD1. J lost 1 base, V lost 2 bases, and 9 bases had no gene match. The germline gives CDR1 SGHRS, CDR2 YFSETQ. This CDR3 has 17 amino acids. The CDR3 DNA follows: TGCGCCAGCAGCTTTTACAGGGGGCCCGGGGGGAACACTGAAGCTTTCTTT. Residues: CASSFYRGPGGNTEAFF. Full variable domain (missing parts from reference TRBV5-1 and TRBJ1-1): KAGVTQTPRYLIKTRGQQVTLSCSPISGHRSVSWYQQTPGQGLQFLFEYFSETQRNKGNFPGRFSGRQFSNSRSEMNVSTLELGDSALYLCASSFYRGPGGNTEAFFGQGTRLTVV.

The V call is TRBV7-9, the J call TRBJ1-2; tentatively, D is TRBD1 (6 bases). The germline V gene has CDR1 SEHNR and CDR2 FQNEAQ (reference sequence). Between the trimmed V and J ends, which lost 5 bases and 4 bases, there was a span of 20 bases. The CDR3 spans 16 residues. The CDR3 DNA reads TGTGCCAGCAGCGCAGAAGAGGGACACGGTGGCTATGGCTACACCTTC. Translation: CASSAEEGHGGYGYTF.

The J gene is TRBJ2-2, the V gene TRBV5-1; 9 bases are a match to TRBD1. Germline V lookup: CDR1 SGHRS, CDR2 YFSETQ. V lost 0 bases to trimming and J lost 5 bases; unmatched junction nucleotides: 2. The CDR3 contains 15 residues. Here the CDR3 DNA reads TGCGCCAGCAGCTTGGTGGGACAGGGAACCGGGGAGCTGTTTTTT. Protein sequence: CASSLVGQGTGELFF.

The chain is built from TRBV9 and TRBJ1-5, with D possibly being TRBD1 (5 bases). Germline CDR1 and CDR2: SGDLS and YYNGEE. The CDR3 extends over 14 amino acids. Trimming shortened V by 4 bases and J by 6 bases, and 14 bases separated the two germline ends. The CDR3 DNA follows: TGTGCCAGCAGCCTCAGGGAGGTCGGTCAGCCCCAGCATTTT. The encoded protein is CASSLREVGQPQHF. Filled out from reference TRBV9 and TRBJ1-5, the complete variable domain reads DSGVTQTPKHLITATGQRVTLRCSPRSGDLSVYWYQQSLDQGLQFLIQYYNGEERAKGNILERFSAQQFPDLHSELNLSSLELGDSALYFCASSLREVGQPQHFGDGTRLSIL.

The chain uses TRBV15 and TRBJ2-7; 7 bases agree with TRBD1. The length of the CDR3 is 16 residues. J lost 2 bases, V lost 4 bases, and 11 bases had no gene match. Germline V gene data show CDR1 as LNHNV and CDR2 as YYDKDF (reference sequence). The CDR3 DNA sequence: TGTGCCACCAGCAATTCAGCCGGGACAGTAACCTACGAGCAGTACTTC. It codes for CATSNSAGTVTYEQYF.

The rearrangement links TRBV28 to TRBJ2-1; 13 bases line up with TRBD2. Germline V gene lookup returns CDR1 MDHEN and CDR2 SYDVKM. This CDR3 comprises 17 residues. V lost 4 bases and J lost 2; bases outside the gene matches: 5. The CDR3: CASSSGGTSGTYNEQFF. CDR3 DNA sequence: TGTGCCAGCAGTTCCGGCGGGACTAGCGGGACCTACAATGAGCAGTTCTTC.

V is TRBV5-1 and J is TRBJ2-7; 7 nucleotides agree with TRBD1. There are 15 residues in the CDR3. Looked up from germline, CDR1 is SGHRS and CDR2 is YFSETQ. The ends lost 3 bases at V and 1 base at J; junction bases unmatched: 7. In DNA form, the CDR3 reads TGCGCCAGCAGCTCTGTAAACAGGGGATCCTACGAGCAGTACTTC. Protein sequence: CASSSVNRGSYEQYF.

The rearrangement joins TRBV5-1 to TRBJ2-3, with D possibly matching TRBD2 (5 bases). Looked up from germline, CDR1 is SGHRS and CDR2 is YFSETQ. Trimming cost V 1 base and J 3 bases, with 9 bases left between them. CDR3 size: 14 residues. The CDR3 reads CASSLTGLTDTQYF. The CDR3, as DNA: TGCGCCAGCAGCTTGACGGGATTGACAGATACGCAGTATTTT.

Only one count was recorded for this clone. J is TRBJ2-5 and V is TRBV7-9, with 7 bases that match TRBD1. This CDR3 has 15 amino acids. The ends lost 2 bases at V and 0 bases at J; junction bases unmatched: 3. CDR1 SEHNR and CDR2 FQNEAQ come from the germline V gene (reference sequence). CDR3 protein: CASSLPTGNQETQYF. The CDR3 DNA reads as TGTGCCAGCAGCTTACCGACAGGGAACCAAGAGACCCAGTACTTC.

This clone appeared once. The CDR3 reads CASSLPGGFSGNTIYF. As DNA, the CDR3 is TGTGCCAGCAGTTTACCAGGGGGGTTCTCTGGAAACACCATATATTTT. V and J are TRBV28 and TRBJ1-3, with 7 nucleotides matching TRBD1. The V gene end was trimmed by 2 bases and the J gene end by 0 bases; junction bases not matched to a gene: 4. The CDR3 length is 16 residues. Germline CDR1 MDHEN, CDR2 SYDVKM.